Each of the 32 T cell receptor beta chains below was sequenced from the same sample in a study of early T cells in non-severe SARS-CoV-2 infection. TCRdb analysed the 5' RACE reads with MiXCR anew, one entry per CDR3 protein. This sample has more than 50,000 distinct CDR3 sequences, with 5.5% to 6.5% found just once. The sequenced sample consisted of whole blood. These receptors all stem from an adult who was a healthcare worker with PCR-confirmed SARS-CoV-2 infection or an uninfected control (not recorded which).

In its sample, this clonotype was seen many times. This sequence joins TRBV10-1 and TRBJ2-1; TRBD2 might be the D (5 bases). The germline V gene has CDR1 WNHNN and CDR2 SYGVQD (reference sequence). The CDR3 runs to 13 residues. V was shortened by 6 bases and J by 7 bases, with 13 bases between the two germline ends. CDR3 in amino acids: CASRAGPGNEQFF. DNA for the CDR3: TGCGCCAGCAGGGCGGGTCCAGGTAATGAGCAGTTCTTC.

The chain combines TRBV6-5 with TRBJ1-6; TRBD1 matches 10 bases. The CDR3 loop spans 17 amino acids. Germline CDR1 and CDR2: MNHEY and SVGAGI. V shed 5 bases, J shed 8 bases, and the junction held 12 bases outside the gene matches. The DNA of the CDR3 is TGTGCCAGCAGTCAGGCCCCTTCGGACAGGGGGGATTCACCCCTCCACTTT. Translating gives CASSQAPSDRGDSPLHF.

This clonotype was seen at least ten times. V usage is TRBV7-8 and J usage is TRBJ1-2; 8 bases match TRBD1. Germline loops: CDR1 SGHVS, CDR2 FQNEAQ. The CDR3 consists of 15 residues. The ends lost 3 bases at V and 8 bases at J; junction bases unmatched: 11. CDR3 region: CASSLGTGQTFGYTF. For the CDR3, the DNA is TGTGCCAGCAGCTTGGGGACAGGACAGACCTTCGGCTACACCTTC.

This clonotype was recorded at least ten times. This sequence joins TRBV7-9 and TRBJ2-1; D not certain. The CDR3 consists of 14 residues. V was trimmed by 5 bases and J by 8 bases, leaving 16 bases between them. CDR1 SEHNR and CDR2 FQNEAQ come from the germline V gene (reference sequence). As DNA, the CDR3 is TGTGCCAGCAGCCCCCCCTTAGGTGGTGATGAGCAGTTCTTC. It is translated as CASSPPLGGDEQFF.

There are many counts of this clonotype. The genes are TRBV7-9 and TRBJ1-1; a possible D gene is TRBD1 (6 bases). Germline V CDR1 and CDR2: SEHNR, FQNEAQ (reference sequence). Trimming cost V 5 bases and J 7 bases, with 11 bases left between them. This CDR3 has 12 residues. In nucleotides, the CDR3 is TGTGCCAGCAGCCAAAACAGGGTTGAAGCTTTCTTT. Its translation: CASSQNRVEAFF.

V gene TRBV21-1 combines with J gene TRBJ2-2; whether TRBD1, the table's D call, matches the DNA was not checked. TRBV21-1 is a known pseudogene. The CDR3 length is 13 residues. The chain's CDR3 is CASRGGLTGELFF. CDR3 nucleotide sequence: TGTGCCAGCAGAGGGGGCCTCACCGGGGAGCTGTTTTTT.

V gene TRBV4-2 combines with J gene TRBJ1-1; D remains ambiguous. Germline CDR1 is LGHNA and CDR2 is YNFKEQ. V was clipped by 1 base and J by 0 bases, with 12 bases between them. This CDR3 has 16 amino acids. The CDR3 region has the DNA TGTGCCAGCAGCCAAGTGCCGAATGGCGTGAACACTGAAGCTTTCTTT. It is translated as CASSQVPNGVNTEAFF.

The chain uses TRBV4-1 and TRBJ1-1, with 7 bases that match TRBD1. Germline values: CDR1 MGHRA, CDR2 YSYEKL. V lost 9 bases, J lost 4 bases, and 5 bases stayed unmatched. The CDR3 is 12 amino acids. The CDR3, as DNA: TGCGCCAGTGGGGACAGTCCCACTGAAGCTTTCTTT. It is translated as CASGDSPTEAFF.

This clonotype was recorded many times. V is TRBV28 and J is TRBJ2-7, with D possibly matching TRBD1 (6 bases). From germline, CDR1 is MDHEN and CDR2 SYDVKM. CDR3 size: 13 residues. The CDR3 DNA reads TGTGCAGTACCGGGGACATCCACCTACGAGCAGTACTTC. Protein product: CAVPGTSTYEQYF.

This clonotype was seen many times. The CDR3 loop is CASSLVGSDEQFF. The DNA of the CDR3 is TGCGCCAGCAGCTTGGTAGGGTCGGATGAGCAGTTCTTC. V usage is TRBV5-1 and J usage is TRBJ2-1; D call uncertain. Germline CDR1 SGHRS, CDR2 YFSETQ. Trimming pared 0 bases from V and 8 bases from J, leaving 9 bases between. This CDR3 contains 13 residues.

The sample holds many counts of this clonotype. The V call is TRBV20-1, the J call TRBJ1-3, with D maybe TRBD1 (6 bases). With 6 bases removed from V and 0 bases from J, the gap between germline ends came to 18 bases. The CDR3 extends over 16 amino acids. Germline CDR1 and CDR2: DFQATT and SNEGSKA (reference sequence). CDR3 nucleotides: TGCAGTGCAACTAAACAGGGAGGGAGCTCTGGAAACACCATATATTTT. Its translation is CSATKQGGSSGNTIYF.

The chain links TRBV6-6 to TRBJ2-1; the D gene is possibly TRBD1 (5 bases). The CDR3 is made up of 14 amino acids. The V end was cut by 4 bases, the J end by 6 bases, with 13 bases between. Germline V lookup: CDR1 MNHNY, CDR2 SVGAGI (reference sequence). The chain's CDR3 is CASSSPQGANEQFF. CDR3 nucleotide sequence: TGTGCCAGCAGTTCGCCTCAGGGCGCCAATGAGCAGTTCTTC.

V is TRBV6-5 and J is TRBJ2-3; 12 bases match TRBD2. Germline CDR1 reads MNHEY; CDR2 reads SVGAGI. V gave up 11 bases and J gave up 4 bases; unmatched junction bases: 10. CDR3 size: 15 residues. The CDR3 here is CASRFGLAGSDTQYF. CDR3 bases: TGTGCCTCGAGGTTTGGACTAGCGGGATCAGATACGCAGTATTTT.

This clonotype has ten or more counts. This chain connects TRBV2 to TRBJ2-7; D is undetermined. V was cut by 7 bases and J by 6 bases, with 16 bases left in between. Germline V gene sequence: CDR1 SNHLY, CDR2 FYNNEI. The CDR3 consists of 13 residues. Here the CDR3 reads CASKGSPNGEQYF. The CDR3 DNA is TGTGCCAGCAAAGGCTCTCCCAACGGCGAGCAGTACTTC.

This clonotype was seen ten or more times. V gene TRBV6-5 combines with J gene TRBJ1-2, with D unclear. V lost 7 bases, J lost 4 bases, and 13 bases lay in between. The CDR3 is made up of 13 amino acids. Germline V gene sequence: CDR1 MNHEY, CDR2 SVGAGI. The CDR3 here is CASISKVSYGYTF. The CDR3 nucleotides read TGTGCCAGCATCTCGAAAGTGAGCTATGGCTACACCTTC.

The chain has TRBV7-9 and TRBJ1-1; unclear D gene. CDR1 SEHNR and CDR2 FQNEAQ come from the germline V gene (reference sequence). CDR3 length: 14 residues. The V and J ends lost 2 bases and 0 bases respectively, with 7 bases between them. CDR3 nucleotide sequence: TGTGCCAGCAGCTTATTCGACATGAACACTGAAGCTTTCTTT. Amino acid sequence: CASSLFDMNTEAFF.

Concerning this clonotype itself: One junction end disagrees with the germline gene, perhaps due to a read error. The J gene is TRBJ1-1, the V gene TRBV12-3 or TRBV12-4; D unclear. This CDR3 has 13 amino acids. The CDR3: CAGSLDSNTEAFF. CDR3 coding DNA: TGTGCCGGCAGTTTAGATTCGAACACTGAAGCTTTCTTT.

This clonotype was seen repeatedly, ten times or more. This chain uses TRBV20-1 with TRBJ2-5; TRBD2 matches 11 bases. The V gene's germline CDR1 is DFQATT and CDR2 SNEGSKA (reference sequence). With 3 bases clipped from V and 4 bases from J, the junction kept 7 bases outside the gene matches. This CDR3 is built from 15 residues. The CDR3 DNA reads TGCAGTGCTAGCGGTAGCGGGGGGGCCCGAGAGACCCAGTACTTC. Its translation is CSASGSGGARETQYF.

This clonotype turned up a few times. The CDR3 loop is CASSVGGSNQPQHF. The CDR3 DNA reads TGTGCCAGCAGCGTAGGGGGAAGCAATCAGCCCCAGCATTTT. The chain joins TRBV9 to TRBJ1-5; no definite D call. Trimming stripped 0 bases from V and 1 base from J, with 5 bases between. Germline loops: CDR1 SGDLS, CDR2 YYNGEE. The CDR3 has 14 amino acids.

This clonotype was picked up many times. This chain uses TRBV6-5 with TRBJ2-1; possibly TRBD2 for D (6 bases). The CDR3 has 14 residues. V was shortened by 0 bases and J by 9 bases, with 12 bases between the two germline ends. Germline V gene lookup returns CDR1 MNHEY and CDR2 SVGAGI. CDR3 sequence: CASSYSGGNGEQFF. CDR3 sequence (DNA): TGTGCCAGCAGTTACTCTGGCGGGAACGGTGAGCAGTTCTTC.

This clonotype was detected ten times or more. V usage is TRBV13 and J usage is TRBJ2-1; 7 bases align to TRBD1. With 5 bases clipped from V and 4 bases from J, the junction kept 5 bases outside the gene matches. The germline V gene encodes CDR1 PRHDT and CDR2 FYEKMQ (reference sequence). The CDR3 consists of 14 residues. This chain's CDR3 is CASSGGQSYNEQFF. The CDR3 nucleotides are TGTGCCAGCAGCGGGGGACAGTCTTACAATGAGCAGTTCTTC.

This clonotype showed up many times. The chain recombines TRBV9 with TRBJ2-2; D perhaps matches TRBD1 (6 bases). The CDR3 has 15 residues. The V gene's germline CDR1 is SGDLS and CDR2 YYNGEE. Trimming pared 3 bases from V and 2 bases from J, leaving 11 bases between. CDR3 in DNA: TGTGCCAGCAGCGACGACAGGCTCAACACCGGGGAGCTGTTTTTT. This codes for CASSDDRLNTGELFF.

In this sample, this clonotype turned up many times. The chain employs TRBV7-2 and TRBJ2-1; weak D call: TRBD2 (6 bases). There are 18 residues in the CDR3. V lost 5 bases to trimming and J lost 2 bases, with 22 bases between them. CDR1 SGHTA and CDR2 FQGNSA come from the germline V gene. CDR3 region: CASSPGWLAGTTYNEQFF. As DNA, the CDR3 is TGTGCCAGCAGCCCCGGGTGGCTGGCGGGAACCACCTACAATGAGCAGTTCTTC.

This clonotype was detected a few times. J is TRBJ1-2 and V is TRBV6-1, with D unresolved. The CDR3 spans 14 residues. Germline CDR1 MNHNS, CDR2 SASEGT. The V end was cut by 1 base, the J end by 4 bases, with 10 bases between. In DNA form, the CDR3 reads TGTGCCAGCAGTGAAGAGATAGGACCCTATGGCTACACCTTC. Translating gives CASSEEIGPYGYTF.

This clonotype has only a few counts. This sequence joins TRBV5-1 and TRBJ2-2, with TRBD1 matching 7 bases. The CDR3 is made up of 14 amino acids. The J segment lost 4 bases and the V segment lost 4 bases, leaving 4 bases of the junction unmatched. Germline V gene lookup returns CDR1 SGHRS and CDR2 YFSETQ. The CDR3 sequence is CASSGGQATGELFF. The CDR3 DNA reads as TGCGCCAGCAGCGGTGGACAGGCCACCGGGGAGCTGTTTTTT.

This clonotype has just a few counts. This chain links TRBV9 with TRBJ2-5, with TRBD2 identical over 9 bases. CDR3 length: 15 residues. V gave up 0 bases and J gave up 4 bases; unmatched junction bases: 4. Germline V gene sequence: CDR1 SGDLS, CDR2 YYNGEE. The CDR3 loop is CASSVAAGGSETQYF. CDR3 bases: TGTGCCAGCAGCGTAGCGGCGGGAGGGTCAGAGACCCAGTACTTC. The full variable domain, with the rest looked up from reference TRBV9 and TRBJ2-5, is DSGVTQTPKHLITATGQRVTLRCSPRSGDLSVYWYQQSLDQGLQFLIQYYNGEERAKGNILERFSAQQFPDLHSELNLSSLELGDSALYFCASSVAAGGSETQYFGPGTRLLVL.

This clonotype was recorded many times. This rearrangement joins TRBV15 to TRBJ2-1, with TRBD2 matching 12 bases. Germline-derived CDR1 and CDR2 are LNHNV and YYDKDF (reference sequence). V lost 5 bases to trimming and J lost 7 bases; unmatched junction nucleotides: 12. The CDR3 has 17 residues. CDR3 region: CATSPRGTSGLGNEQFF. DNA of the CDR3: TGTGCCACCAGCCCCCGAGGGACTAGCGGGCTAGGGAATGAGCAGTTCTTC.

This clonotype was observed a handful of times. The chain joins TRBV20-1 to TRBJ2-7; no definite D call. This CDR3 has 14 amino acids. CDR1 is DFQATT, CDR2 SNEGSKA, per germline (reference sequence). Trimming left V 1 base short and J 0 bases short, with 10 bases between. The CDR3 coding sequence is TGCAGTGCTAGAGTCCAGCCTGCCTCCTACGAGCAGTACTTC. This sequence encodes CSARVQPASYEQYF.

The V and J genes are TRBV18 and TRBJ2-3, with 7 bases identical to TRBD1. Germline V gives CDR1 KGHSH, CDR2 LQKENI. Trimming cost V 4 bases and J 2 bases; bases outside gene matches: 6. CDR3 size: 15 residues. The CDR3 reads CASSRDRDHTDTQYF. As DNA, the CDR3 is TGTGCCAGCTCACGCGACAGGGACCACACAGATACGCAGTATTTT.

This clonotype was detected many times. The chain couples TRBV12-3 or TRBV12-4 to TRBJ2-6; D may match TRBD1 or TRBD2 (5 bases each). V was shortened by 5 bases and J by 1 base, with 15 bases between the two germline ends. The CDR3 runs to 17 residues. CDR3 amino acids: CASSPGGTLSGANVLTF. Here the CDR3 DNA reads TGTGCCAGCAGTCCCGGTGGGACCCTTTCTGGGGCCAACGTCCTGACTTTC.

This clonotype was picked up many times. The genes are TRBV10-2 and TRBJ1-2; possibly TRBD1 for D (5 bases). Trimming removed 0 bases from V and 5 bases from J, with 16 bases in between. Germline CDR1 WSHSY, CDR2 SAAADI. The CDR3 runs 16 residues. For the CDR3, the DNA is TGCGCCAGCAGTGAGTCGATCTGGGGCCGACCTTATGGCTACACCTTC. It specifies CASSESIWGRPYGYTF.

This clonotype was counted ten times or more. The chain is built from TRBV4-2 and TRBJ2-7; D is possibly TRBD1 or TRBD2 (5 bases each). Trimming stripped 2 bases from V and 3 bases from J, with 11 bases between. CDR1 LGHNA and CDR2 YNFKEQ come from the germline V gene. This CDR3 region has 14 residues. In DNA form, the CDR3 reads TGTGCCAGCAGCCAAACCGGTGGGGGCTACGAGCAGTACTTC. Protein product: CASSQTGGGYEQYF.